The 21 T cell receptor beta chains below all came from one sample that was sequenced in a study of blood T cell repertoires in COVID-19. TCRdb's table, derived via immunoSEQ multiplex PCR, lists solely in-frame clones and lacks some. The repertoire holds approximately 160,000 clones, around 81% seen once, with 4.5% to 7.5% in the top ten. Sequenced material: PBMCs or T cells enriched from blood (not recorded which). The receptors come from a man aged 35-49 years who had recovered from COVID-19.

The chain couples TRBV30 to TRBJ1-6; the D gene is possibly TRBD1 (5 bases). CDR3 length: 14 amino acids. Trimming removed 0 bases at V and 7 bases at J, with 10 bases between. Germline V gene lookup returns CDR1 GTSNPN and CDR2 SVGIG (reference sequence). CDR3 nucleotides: TGTGCCTGGAGTGTTTGGCGGGGGAATTCACCCCTCCACTTT. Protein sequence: CAWSVWRGNSPLHF.

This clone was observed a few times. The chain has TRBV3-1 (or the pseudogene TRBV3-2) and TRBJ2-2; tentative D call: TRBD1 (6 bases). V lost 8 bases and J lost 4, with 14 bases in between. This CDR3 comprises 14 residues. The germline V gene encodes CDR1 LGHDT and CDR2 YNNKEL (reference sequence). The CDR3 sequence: CASRQGIITGELFF. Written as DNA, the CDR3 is TGTGCCAGCCGGCAGGGGATTATCACCGGGGAGCTGTTTTTT.

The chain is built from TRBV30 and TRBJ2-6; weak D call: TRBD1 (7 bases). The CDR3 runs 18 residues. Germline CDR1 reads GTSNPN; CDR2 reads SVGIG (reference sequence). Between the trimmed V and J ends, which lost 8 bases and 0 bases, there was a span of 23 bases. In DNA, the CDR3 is TGTGCCCGACGACAGGGACTTGGTCCCCTCTCTGGGGCCAACGTCCTGACTTTC. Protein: CARRQGLGPLSGANVLTF.

CDR3 amino acids: CASRLVTDTQYF. In nucleotides, the CDR3 is TGTGCCAGCAGGCTAGTCACAGATACGCAGTATTTT. V usage is TRBV12-3 or TRBV12-4 and J usage is TRBJ2-3; D is undetermined. CDR3 length equals 12 residues. The V gene lost 6 bases and the J gene lost 2 bases, with 6 bases spanning the gap.

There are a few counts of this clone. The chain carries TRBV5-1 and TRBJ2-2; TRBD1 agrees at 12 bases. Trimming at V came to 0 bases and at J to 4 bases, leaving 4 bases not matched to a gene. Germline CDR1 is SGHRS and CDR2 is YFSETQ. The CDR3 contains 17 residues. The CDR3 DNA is TGCGCCAGCAGCTTGGAGGGACAGGGGGCGTTCACCGGGGAGCTGTTTTTT. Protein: CASSLEGQGAFTGELFF.

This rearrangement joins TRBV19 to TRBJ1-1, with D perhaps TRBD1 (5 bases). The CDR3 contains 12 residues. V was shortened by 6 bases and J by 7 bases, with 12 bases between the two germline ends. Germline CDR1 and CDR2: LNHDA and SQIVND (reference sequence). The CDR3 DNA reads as TGTGCCAGTAGGGGATTACAGGATGAAGCTTTCTTT. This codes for CASRGLQDEAFF.

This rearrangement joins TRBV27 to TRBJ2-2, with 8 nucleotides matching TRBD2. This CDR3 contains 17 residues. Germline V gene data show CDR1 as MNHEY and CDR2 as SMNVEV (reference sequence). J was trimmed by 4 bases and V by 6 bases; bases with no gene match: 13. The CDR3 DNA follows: TGTGCCAGCAGACCCCCCGTGGGACTAGGGGGCACCGGGGAGCTGTTTTTT. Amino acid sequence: CASRPPVGLGGTGELFF.

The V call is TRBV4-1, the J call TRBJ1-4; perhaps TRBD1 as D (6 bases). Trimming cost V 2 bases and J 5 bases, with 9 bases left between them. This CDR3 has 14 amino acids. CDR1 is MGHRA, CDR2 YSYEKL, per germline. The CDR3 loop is CASSQTQGNEKLFF. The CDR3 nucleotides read TGCGCCAGCAGCCAAACCCAGGGGAATGAAAAACTGTTTTTT.

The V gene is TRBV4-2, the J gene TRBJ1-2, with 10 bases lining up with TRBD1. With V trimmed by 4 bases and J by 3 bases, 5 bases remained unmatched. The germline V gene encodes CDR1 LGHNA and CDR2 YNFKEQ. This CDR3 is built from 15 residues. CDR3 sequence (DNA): TGTGCCAGCAGCCTCCGGACAGGGGGTTACTATGGCTACACCTTC. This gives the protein CASSLRTGGYYGYTF.

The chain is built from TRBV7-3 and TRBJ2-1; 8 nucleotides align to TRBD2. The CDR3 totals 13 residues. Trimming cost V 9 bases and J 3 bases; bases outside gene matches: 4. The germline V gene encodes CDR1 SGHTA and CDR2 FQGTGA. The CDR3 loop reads CASSAGVYNEQFF. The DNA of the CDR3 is TGTGCCAGTTCAGCGGGGGTCTACAATGAGCAGTTCTTC. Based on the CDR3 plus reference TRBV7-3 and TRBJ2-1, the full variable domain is GAGVSQTPSNKVTEKGKYVELRCDPISGHTALYWYRQSLGQGPEFLIYFQGTGAADDSGLPNDRFFAVRPEGSVSTLKIQRTERGDSAVYLCASSAGVYNEQFFGPGTRLTVL.

In DNA form, the CDR3 reads TGCGCCAGCAGCTTGGGGAGTAGCGGGGGGCAAGAGACCCAGTACTTC. Amino acid sequence: CASSLGSSGGQETQYF. The chain is built from TRBV5-1 and TRBJ2-5; 10 bases match TRBD2. The CDR3 extends over 16 amino acids. V was clipped by 0 bases and J by 2 bases; unmatched bases: 4. CDR1 and CDR2 from the germline V gene are SGHRS and YFSETQ. The whole variable domain, remainder taken from reference TRBV5-1 and TRBJ2-5, is KAGVTQTPRYLIKTRGQQVTLSCSPISGHRSVSWYQQTPGQGLQFLFEYFSETQRNKGNFPGRFSGRQFSNSRSEMNVSTLELGDSALYLCASSLGSSGGQETQYFGPGTRLLVL.

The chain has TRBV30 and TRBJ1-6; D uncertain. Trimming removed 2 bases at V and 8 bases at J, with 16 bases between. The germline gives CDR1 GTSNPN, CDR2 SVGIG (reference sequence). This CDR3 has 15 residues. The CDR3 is CAWSRGRPKDSPLHF. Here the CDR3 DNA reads TGTGCCTGGAGTCGCGGGAGGCCTAAGGATTCACCCCTCCACTTT. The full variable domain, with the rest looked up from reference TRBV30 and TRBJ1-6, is SQTIHQWPATLVQPVGSPLSLECTVEGTSNPNLYWYRQAAGRGLQLLFYSVGIGQISSEVPQNLSASRPQDRQFILSSKKLLLSDSGFYLCAWSRGRPKDSPLHFGNGTRLTVT.

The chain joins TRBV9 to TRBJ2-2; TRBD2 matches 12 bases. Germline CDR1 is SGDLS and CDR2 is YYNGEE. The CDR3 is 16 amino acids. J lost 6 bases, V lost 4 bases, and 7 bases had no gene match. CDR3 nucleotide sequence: TGTGCCAGCAGCCCCAGACTAGCGGGGGTCTCCGGGGAGCTGTTTTTT. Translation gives CASSPRLAGVSGELFF.

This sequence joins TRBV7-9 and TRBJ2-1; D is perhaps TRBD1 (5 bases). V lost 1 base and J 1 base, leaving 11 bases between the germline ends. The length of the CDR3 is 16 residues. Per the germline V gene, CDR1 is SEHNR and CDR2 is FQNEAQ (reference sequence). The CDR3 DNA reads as TGTGCCAGCAGCTTAGTACAGGTCGTTTCCTACAATGAGCAGTTCTTC. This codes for CASSLVQVVSYNEQFF.

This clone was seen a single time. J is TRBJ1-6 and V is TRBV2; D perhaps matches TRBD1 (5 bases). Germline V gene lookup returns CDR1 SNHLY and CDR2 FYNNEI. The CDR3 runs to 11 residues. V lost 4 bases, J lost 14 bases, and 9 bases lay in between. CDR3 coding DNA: TGTGCCAGCAGTGCAGGGATGGCCCTCCACTTT. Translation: CASSAGMALHF.

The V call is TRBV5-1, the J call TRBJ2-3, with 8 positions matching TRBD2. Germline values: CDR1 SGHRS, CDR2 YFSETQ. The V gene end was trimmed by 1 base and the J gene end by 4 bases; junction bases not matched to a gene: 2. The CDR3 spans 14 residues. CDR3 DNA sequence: TGCGCCAGCAGCTTGCTGACTAGCGCAGATACGCAGTATTTT. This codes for CASSLLTSADTQYF.

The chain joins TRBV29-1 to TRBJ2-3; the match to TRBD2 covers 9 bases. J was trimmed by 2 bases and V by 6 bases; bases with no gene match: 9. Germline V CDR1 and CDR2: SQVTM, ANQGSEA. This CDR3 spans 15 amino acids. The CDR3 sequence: CSVYILAGHTDTQYF. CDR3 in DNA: TGCAGCGTCTATATTCTAGCGGGACACACAGATACGCAGTATTTT.

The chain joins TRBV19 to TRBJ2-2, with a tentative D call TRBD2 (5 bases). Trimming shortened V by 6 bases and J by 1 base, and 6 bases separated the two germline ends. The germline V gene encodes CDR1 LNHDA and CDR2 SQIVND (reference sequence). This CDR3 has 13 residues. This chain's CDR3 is CASSGVNTGELFF. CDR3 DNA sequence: TGTGCCAGTAGCGGGGTGAACACCGGGGAGCTGTTTTTT.

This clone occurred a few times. DNA of the CDR3: TGCAGCGTTGTTAGGGGAAGTATGTTCCAGAACACTGAAGCTTTCTTT. Residues: CSVVRGSMFQNTEAFF. This rearrangement joins TRBV29-1 to TRBJ1-1, with a weak D call TRBD1 (5 bases). The CDR3 runs 16 residues. Germline CDR1 and CDR2: SQVTM and ANQGSEA. V dropped 4 bases and J dropped 1 base, with 19 bases sitting between them.

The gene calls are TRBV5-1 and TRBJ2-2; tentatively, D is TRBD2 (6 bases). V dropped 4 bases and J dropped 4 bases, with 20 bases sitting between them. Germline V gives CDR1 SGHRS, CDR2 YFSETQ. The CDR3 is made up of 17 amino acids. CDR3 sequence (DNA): TGCGCCAGCAGCCCCGGGAGTAGGGTCTCGGCCACCGGGGAGCTGTTTTTT. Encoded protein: CASSPGSRVSATGELFF.

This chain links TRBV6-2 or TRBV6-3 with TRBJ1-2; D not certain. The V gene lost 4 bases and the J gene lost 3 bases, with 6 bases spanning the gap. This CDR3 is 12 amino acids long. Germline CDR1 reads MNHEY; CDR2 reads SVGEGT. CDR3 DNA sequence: TGTGCCAGCAGTTTCGACTACTATGGCTACACCTTC. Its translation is CASSFDYYGYTF.